This T cell receptor (beta chain) was captured by sequencing in a study of blood T cell repertoires in COVID-19. For the study at large: Donors in the United States, Italy and Spain gave samples during acute or convalescent COVID-19.

The data were produced by immunoSEQ multiplex PCR, yet TCRdb's version contains in-frame clones alone and is incomplete. The data show about 220,000 clones, with about four fifths seen just once and about 2.1% held by the top ten. Losses at the gene ends were 7 bases for V and 5 bases for J; bases not matched to a gene: 8. The CDR3 loop spans 14 amino acids. Germline loops: CDR1 MNHNY, CDR2 SVGAGI (reference sequence). The receptor was derived from a woman in her fifties or sixties with acute or convalescent COVID-19. This chain joins TRBV6-6 and TRBJ1-2; 9 nucleotides line up with TRBD1. The sequenced sample was peripheral blood. The CDR3 is CASNGQGRSYGYTF. The DNA of the CDR3 is TGTGCCAGCAACGGACAGGGGAGGAGTTATGGCTACACCTTC.